This T cell receptor beta chain was captured by sequencing in a study of blood T cell repertoires in COVID-19 (TCRdb year 2020). For context, the study as a whole: The collaborator samples originated in the United States, Italy and Spain and spanned the acute and convalescent phases of COVID-19. The material from the prospective study consisted of cDNA or gDNA derived from T cells, B-cell-depleted T cells, or PBMCs. Deeply sampled blood TCRbeta repertoires from subjects exposed to, actively infected with, or recovered from COVID-19 were included in the dataset. The repertoires were released in a freely available public database intended as a resource for research on the immune response to SARS-CoV-2. The samples were drawn from two sources: the first 160 participants of the ongoing ImmuneRACE study, and over 1,000 subjects contributed by 6 global collaborators. Sample metadata almost always included a de-identified subject ID, COVID-19 status, age in years and sex. HLA class I and class II types, where available, came from metadata supplied by the sample provider rather than from assay-based typing. The investigation overall reported the following: The quantity of clinical and demographic metadata differed by source and by participant and was supplied without curation.

Points on this clone: Its cognate antigen has yet to be identified. Base qualities are missing; no much larger clone stands one base away.

At one collaborating source in Seattle, patients were enrolled during active infection and were followed longitudinally through the course of disease. Collaborating institutions collected whole blood in K2EDTA tubes following their own protocols. For TCRbeta analysis, collaborator samples were shipped as frozen whole blood, as isolated PBMCs, or as DNA extracted from either sample type. Its CDR3 holds 15 amino acids, cysteine through phenylalanine. Only the CDR3 DNA stays, 45 bases, in frame from base 1. V and J lose 6 bases and 3 bases, and a span of 17 bases separates them. Via the germline V gene (reference sequence), CDR1 is LNHDA and CDR2 SQIVND. The immunoSEQ Assay, a bias-controlled multiplex PCR, was used to amplify TCRbeta CDR3 regions from genomic DNA. In the paper's pipeline: The number of nucleated cells in each sample was estimated by amplification of reference gene primers within the assay. To quantify the absolute abundance of each unique TCRbeta CDR3 rearrangement, sequence reads were collapsed and filtered. For each sample, productive Simpson clonality was calculated by taking the square root of Simpson's diversity index across productive rearrangements. TCRdb obtained this table from immuneACCESS and retained in-frame rearrangements with V and J assigned. These tables miss some clones; where compared with another copy, unresolved V genes account for less than half of the shortfall, and the remainder is unexplained. D and trimming were read from the DNA, whereas the V and J calls and clone size are those reported in that table. This sample holds approximately 22,000 clones; 75% to 90% were observed only once. The ten largest clones capture around 2.5% of the sample.

The rearranged chain carries TRBV19 and TRBJ1-2, and perhaps TRBD1 as D gene, on 5 matching bases. The origin of this receptor is a woman between 65 and 79 years old with COVID-19, enrolled during active disease. The specimen sequenced was peripheral blood. The DNA sequence follows: TGTGCCAGTAGGACACAGGTTTCAACTTACTATGGCTACACCTTC. It codes for CASRTQVSTYYGYTF.